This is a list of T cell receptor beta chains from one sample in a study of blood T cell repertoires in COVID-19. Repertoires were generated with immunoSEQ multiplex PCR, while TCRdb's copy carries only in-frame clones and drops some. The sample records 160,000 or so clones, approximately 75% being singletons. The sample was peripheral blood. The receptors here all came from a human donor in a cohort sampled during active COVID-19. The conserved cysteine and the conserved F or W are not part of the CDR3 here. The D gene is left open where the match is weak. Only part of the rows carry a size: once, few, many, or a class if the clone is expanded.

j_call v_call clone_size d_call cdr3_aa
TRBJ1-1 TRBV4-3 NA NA ASSQSRADEAF
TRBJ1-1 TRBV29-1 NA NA SVVYRNTEAF
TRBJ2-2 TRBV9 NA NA ASSVAAGNTGELF
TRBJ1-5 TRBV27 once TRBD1 ASSHRGSNQPQH
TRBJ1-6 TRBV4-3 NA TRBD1 ASSQTGGGARNNSPLH
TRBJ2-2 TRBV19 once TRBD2 ASVGLAGYTGELF
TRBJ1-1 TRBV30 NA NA ASKGEWTEAF
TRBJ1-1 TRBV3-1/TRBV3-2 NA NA ASSQVLGRGQTEAF
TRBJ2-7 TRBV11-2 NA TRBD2 ASSRFQSSGSRYEQY
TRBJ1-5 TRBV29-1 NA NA SVATGNHQPQH
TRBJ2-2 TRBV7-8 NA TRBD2 ASSFWLPGGGRTGELF
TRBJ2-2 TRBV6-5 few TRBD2 ASRSSGGNTGELF
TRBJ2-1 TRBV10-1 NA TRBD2 ASSEFRTSGFNEQF
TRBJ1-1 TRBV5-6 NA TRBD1 ASSLPTGSAF
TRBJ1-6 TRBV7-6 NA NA ASTLGGRGDSPLH
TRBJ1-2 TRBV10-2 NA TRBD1 ASTGGAYGYT
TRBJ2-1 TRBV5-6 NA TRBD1 ASSPMGRGRNNEQF
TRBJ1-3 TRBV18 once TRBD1 ASSQRQGVANWWSTIY
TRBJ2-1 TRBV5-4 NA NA ASSLGLGGYNEQF
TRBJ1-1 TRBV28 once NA ASSLGPGQQEAF
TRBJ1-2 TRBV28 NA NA ASSETGGAGYGYT
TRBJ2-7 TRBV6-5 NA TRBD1 ASSRGTGRYEQY
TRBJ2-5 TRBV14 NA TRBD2 ASRAGLLETQY
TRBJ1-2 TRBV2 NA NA ASSKRTVSPHGYT
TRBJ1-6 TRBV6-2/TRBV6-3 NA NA ASSSQGIGSPLH
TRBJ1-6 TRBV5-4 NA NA ASSLASRSYNSPLH
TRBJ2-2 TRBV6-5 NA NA ASSRDSGYTGELF
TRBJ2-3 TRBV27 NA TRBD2 ASSYLAGVITDTQY
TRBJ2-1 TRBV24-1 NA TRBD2 ATSPGTSGYNEQF
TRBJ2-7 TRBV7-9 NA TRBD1 ASSSGTEAYEQY
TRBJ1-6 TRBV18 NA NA ASSPDTTSSYNSPLH
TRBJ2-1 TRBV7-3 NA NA ASSLYAIQGNEQF
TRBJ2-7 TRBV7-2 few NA ASSPNVEATRRARYEQY
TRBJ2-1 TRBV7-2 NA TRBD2 ASSSRPGLAANEQF
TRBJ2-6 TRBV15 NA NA ATSRDDRPDRSGANVLT
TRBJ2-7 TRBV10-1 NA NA ASSESHSPYEQY
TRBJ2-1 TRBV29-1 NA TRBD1 SVDPGQGLPTYNEQF
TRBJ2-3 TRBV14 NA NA ASSQESSSSPNTQY
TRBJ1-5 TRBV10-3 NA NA AISQGDSNQPQH
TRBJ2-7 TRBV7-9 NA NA ASSLSSRDYEQY
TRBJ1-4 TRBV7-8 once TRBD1 ASSPRDREKLF
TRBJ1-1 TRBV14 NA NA ASSQNVQTEAF
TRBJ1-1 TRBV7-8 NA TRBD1 ASSPTGVWNTEAF
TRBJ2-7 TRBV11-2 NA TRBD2 ASSLRTSGSMSTYEQY
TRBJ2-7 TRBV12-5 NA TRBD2 ASASGTSGYEQY
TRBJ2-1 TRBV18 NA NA ASSPAGEQF
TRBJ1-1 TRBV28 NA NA ASAVNTEAF
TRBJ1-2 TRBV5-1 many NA ASGPQGGNYGYT
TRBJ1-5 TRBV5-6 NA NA ASSRRGSNQPQH
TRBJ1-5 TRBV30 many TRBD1 AWEPGQGKQPQH
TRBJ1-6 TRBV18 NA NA ASSPPGGDNSPLH
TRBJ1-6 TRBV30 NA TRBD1 AWNPGQVTGSPLH
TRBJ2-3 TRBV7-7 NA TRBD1 ASSLGTGTQYTQY